This T cell receptor (beta chain) appears in the sequencing data of a study of CD8 T cells in ankylosing spondylitis. Study-wide results and caveats: It appeared that ankylosing spondylitis blood was characterized by a TCR beta motif of roughly 8 highly homologous variants.

V gave up 0 bases and J gave up 5 bases, with 16 bases separating them. Germline V CDR1 and CDR2: MGHRA, YSYEKL. The CDR3 is made up of 16 amino acids. MiXCR, run by TCRdb on the 5' RACE reads, gives a single entry per CDR3 protein. Here the sample spans some 140,000 distinct CDR3 sequences, around 6.6% being singletons. This clonotype was recorded many times. Its cognate antigen is unknown. The J gene is TRBJ1-2, the V gene TRBV4-1; D might be TRBD1 (6 bases). This sequence originates from a female donor with ankylosing spondylitis or in good health (not recorded which). The sample consisted of blood, either unsorted or a sorted T cell fraction (not recorded which). The CDR3 nucleotides are TGCGCCAGCAGCCAAGATCCCCGGACAGATTGGTATGGCTACACCTTC. Translating it yields CASSQDPRTDWYGYTF.